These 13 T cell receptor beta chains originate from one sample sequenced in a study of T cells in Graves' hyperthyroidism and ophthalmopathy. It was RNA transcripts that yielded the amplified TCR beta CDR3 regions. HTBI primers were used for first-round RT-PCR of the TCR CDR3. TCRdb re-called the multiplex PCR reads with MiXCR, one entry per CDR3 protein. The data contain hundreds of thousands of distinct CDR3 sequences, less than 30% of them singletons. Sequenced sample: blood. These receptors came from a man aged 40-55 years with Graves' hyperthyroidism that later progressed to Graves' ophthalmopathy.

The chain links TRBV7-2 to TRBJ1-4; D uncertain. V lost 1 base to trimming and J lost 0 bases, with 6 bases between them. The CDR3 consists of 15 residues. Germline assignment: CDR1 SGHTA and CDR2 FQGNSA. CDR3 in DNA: TGTGCCAGCAGCTTAGGGGTAACAACTAATGAAAAACTGTTTTTT. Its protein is CASSLGVTTNEKLFF.

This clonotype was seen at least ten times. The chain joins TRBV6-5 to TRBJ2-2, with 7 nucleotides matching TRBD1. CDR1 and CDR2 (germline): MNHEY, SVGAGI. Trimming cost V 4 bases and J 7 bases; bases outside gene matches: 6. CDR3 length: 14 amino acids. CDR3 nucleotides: TGTGCCAGCAGTTTCGACAGGGAAGTCGGGGAGCTGTTTTTT. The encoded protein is CASSFDREVGELFF.

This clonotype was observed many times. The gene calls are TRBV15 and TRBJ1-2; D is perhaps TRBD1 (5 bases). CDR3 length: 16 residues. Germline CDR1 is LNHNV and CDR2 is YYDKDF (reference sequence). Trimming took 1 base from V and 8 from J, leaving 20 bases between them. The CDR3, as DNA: TGTGCCACCAGCAGAGTTTTGGCCCTCGGGGGGAGCGGCTACACCTTC. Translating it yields CATSRVLALGGSGYTF.

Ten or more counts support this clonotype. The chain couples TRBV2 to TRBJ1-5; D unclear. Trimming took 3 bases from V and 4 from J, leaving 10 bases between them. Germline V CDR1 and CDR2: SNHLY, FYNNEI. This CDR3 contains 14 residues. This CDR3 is CASSDAHPNQPQHF. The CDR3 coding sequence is TGTGCCAGCAGTGATGCGCACCCAAATCAGCCCCAGCATTTT.

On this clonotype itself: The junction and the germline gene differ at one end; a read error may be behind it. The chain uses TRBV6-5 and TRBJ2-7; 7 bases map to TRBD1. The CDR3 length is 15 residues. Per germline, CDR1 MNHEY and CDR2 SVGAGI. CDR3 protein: CASSYSKRGPYERYF. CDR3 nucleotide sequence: TGCGCCAGCAGTTACTCGAAAAGGGGGCCCTACGAGCGGTACTTC.

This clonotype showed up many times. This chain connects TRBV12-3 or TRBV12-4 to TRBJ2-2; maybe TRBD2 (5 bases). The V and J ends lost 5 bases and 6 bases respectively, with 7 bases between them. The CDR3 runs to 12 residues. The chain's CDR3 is CASSAEAGELFF. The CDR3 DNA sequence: TGTGCCAGCAGTGCGGAGGCCGGGGAGCTGTTTTTT.

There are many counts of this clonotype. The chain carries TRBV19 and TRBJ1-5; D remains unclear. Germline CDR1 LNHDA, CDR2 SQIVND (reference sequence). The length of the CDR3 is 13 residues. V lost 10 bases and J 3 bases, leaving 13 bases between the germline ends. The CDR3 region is CATADRSNQPQHF. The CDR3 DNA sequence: TGTGCCACCGCGGATCGTTCCAATCAGCCCCAGCATTTT.

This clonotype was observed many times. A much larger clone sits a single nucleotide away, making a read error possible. The CDR3 region is CASSYRGTVNTEAFF. CDR3 coding DNA: TGTGCCAGCAGTTACAGGGGGACAGTGAACACTGAAGCTTTCTTT. J is TRBJ1-1 and V is TRBV6-5; 7 bases line up with TRBD1. This CDR3 spans 15 amino acids. The V and J ends lost 2 bases and 0 bases, in that order; junction bases with no gene match: 3. CDR1 is MNHEY, CDR2 SVGAGI, per germline.

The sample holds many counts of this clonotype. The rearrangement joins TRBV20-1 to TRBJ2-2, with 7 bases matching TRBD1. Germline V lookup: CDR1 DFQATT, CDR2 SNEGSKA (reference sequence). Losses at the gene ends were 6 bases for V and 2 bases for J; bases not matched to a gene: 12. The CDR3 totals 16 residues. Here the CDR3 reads CSAPARTGPNTGELFF. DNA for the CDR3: TGCAGTGCACCCGCCCGGACAGGACCCAACACCGGGGAGCTGTTTTTT.

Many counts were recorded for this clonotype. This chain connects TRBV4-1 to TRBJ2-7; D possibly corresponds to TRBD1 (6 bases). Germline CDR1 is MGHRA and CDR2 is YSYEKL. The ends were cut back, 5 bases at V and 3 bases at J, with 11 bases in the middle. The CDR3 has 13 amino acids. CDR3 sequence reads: CASSKRDNYEQYF. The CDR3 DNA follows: TGCGCCAGCAGCAAACGGGACAACTACGAGCAGTACTTC.

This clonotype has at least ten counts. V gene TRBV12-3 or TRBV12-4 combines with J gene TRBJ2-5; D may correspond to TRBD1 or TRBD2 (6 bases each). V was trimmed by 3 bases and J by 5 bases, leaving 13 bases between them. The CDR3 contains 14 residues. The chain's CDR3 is CASSLRQGRETQYF. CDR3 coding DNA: TGTGCCAGCAGTTTGAGGCAGGGGAGGGAGACCCAGTACTTC.

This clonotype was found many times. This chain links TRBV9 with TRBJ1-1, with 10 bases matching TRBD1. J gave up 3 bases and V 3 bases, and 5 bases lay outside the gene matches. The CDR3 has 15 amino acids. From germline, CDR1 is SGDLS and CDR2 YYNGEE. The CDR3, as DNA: TGTGCCAGCAGCGATAAGGGACAGGGGTACACTGAAGCTTTCTTT. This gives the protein CASSDKGQGYTEAFF. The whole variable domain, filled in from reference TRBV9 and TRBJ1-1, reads DSGVTQTPKHLITATGQRVTLRCSPRSGDLSVYWYQQSLDQGLQFLIQYYNGEERAKGNILERFSAQQFPDLHSELNLSSLELGDSALYFCASSDKGQGYTEAFFGQGTRLTVV.

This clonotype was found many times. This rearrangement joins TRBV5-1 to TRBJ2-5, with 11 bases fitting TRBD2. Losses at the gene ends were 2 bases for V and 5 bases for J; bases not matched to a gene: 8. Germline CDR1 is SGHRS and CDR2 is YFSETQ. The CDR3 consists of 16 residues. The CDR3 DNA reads TGCGCCAGCAGCTTTTTCGGGACTAGCGGCTTGGAGACCCAGTACTTC. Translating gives CASSFFGTSGLETQYF.